Listed below are T cell receptor beta chains from one sample, sequenced in a study of cytomegalovirus exposure and HLA in healthy donors. Assay: immunoSEQ multiplex PCR; the TCRdb copy retains only in-frame clones and omits some. The specimen's table records approximately 110,000 clones. Material: PBMCs. The receptors come from a man aged 25-45 years in good health and CMV-seronegative. Each CDR3 is given with its conserved first and last residue. The order of the fields is V gene, J gene, CDR3 protein.

>TRBV6-1|TRBJ2-5
CASSASGGMGETQYF
>TRBV5-1|TRBJ2-3
CASSSGTGGGPSTDTQYF
>TRBV28|TRBJ1-4
CASSLQGAGTNEKLFF
>TRBV2|TRBJ2-1
CASSDGLAGGEQFF
>TRBV21-1|TRBJ1-2
CASSRRGATEGYTF
>TRBV9|-
CASSVATTGDHEQYF
>TRBV9|TRBJ2-1
CASSVAGGQYNEQFF
>TRBV28|TRBJ2-2
CASSPSGANTGELFF
>TRBV5-1|TRBJ2-3
CASSLGLTTDTQYF
>TRBV5-1|TRBJ2-2
CASSLEGASWGAGELFF
>TRBV12-5|TRBJ2-5
CASGSGLGKGETQYF
>TRBV2|TRBJ2-1
CASSPEGGGSYNEQFF